This TCR beta chain was obtained from a study of memory CD4+ T cells and cytomegalovirus serostatus. The sort gate was single viable CD3+CD4+CD8-CD45RO+ cells for memory CD4+ T cells. CMV serostatus came from serum IgG against pp150, pp28, p38, p52. After thawing, CD4+ T cells were positively selected. As processed by the authors: After removing out-of-frame reads, 2 million to 2.5 million distinct TCRbeta sequences remained. The protocol was immunoSEQ multiplex PCR, while the TCRdb copy is restricted to in-frame clones and leaves out a portion. V and J calls and clone size are those listed in that table; D and trimming were worked out from the DNA. The profile shows almost 55,000 clones, roughly 72% of them singletons. Germline V gene data show CDR1 as MDHEN and CDR2 as SYDVKM. The CDR3 has 15 amino acids. The ends lost 5 bases at V and 6 bases at J; junction bases unmatched: 10.

The source material was memory CD4+ T cells from blood. The V and J genes are TRBV28 and TRBJ1-2; 9 bases are shared with TRBD1. This sequence originates from an adult in good health and CMV-seronegative. The DNA of the CDR3 is TGTGCCAGCAGTCCGGACAGGGGAGGAGTGAATGGCTACACCTTC. It translates to CASSPDRGGVNGYTF.